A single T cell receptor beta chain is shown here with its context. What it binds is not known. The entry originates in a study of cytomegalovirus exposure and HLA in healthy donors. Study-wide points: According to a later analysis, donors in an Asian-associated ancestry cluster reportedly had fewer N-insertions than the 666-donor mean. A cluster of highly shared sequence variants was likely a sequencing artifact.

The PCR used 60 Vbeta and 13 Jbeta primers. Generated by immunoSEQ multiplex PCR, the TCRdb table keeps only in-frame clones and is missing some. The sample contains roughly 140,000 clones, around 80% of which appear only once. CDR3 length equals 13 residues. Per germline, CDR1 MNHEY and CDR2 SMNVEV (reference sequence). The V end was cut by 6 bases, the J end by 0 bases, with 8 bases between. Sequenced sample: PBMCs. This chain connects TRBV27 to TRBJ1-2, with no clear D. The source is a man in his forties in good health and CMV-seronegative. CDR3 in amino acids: CASSHTPNYGYTF. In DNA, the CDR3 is TGTGCCAGCAGCCATACACCTAACTATGGCTACACCTTC.